This T cell receptor beta chain stems from a study of T cell changes during pregnancy in multiple sclerosis. Germline CDR1 is MNHNS and CDR2 is SASEGT. The CDR3 spans 12 residues. V was pared by 11 bases and J by 2 bases, with 13 bases between. TCRdb's copy holds only in-frame clones and misses some; the assay was immunoSEQ multiplex PCR. Here the sample spans fewer than 140,000 clones, 75% to 95% being singletons. The sequencing here drew on peripheral blood, taken before pregnancy. The clonotype was recovered from a female donor with multiple sclerosis, enrolled in a pregnancy study. The chain carries TRBV6-1 and TRBJ2-7; possibly TRBD2 for D (7 bases). The chain's CDR3 is CAGGGPTYEQYF. The CDR3 DNA is TGTGCCGGGGGGGGGCCGACCTACGAGCAGTACTTC.